The present entry profiles one T cell receptor (beta chain) with its context. The data belong to a study of CD8+ T cells in alopecia areata. RNA was isolated and reverse transcribed to cDNA, the sequencing template. Sequenced by immunoSEQ multiplex PCR; TCRdb stores in-frame clones only, minus some. The sample consists of 200,000 to 250,000 clones, about three fifths of them appearing once. The CDR3 spans 13 residues. CDR1 is MGHDK, CDR2 SYGVNS, per germline. With 2 bases removed from V and 2 bases from J, the gap between germline ends came to 6 bases. The treatment: oral pan-JAK inhibitor, 5-10 mg twice daily.

The sequence derives from a human donor with alopecia areata. The sample was CD4+ T cells sorted from blood, taken at week 4, from a patient treated with tofacitinib. The chain links TRBV25-1 to TRBJ1-1; D not certain. This chain's CDR3 is CASSERSNTEAFF. The DNA of the CDR3 is TGTGCCAGCAGTGAAAGGAGTAACACTGAAGCTTTCTTT.